One sample yielded the 26 T cell receptor beta chains listed below, sequenced in a study of T cells in tuberculosis. Sequencing was performed with immunoSEQ multiplex PCR; in TCRdb, only in-frame clones are kept and a portion is missing. Of 37,000 or so clones listed, 85% to 95% are singletons. The sample taken for sequencing was PBMCs. The origin of the receptors is a donor aged 10 to 29 with latent tuberculosis or without tuberculosis infection. Some clones in this sample may be carry-over from other donors' samples.

The chain combines TRBV9 with TRBJ1-1; a weak D match, TRBD1 (5 bases). Trimming pared 4 bases from V and 6 bases from J, leaving 13 bases between. This CDR3 region has 13 residues. Germline CDR1 SGDLS, CDR2 YYNGEE. Here the CDR3 DNA reads TGTGCCAGCAGCCCACGATGGGGCGCTGAAGCTTTCTTT. Amino acid sequence: CASSPRWGAEAFF. Together with reference TRBV9 and TRBJ1-1, the CDR3 gives the full variable domain: DSGVTQTPKHLITATGQRVTLRCSPRSGDLSVYWYQQSLDQGLQFLIQYYNGEERAKGNILERFSAQQFPDLHSELNLSSLELGDSALYFCASSPRWGAEAFFGQGTRLTVV.

The J gene is TRBJ2-3, the V gene TRBV30; 9 bases map to TRBD1. With V trimmed by 4 bases and J by 2 bases, 10 bases remained unmatched. The CDR3 runs 16 residues. The V gene's germline CDR1 is GTSNPN and CDR2 SVGIG (reference sequence). The CDR3: CAWNPLGQGPTDTQYF. The CDR3 DNA sequence: TGTGCCTGGAACCCCCTGGGACAGGGACCCACAGATACGCAGTATTTT.

The CDR3 bases are TGTGCCAGCAGTCAGGATACCAATTCACCCCTCCACTTT. Its protein is CASSQDTNSPLHF. The genes are TRBV25-1 and TRBJ1-6; D ambiguous. This CDR3 has 13 amino acids. Germline V gene lookup returns CDR1 MGHDK and CDR2 SYGVNS. With 5 bases removed from V and 7 bases from J, the gap between germline ends came to 9 bases.

The rearrangement uses TRBV11-2 and TRBJ2-3; 10 nucleotides line up with TRBD2. Trimming took 9 bases from V and 0 from J; bases not matched to a gene: 3. The length of the CDR3 is 14 residues. Germline V gives CDR1 SGHAT, CDR2 FQNNGV. The CDR3 DNA is TGTGCCAGTACGACTAGCGGGAGCACAGATACGCAGTATTTT. This encodes CASTTSGSTDTQYF. Based on the CDR3 plus reference TRBV11-2 and TRBJ2-3, the full variable domain is EAGVAQSPRYKIIEKRQSVAFWCNPISGHATLYWYQQILGQGPKLLIQFQNNGVVDDSQLPKDRFSAERLKGVDSTLKIQPAKLEDSAVYLCASTTSGSTDTQYFGPGTRLTVL.

V is TRBV7-6 and J is TRBJ2-6, with 9 bases lining up with TRBD1. The J segment lost 8 bases and the V segment lost 5 bases, leaving 1 base of the junction unmatched. CDR1 and CDR2 (germline): SGHVS, FNYEAQ. CDR3 size: 13 residues. In nucleotides, the CDR3 is TGTGCCAGCAGCCACAGGGGGCCCAACGTCCTGACTTTC. Residues: CASSHRGPNVLTF. The variable domain in full, with the rest retrieved from reference TRBV7-6 and TRBJ2-6, is GAGVSQSPRYKVTKRGQDVALRCDPISGHVSLYWYRQALGQGPEFLTYFNYEAQQDKSGLPNDRFSAERPEGSISTLTIQRTEQRDSAMYRCASSHRGPNVLTFGAGSRLTVL.

The chain combines TRBV7-6 with TRBJ2-7, with TRBD2 as a possible D gene (6 bases). V lost 4 bases and J 5 bases, leaving 18 bases between the germline ends. Germline CDR1 SGHVS, CDR2 FNYEAQ. This CDR3 has 15 amino acids. The CDR3 loop is CASSSDWGEADEQYF. CDR3 sequence (DNA): TGTGCCAGCAGCTCCGATTGGGGGGAAGCAGACGAGCAGTACTTC.

The V gene is TRBV5-1, the J gene TRBJ1-2, with 9 bases aligning to TRBD1. V shed 2 bases, J shed 4 bases, and the junction held 9 bases outside the gene matches. The CDR3 has 16 residues. Germline-derived CDR1 and CDR2 are SGHRS and YFSETQ. CDR3 DNA sequence: TGCGCCAGCAGCTTACCCGGGACAGGGACTTTCTATGGCTACACCTTC. It specifies CASSLPGTGTFYGYTF. The complete variable domain, with remaining parts taken from reference TRBV5-1 and TRBJ1-2, reads KAGVTQTPRYLIKTRGQQVTLSCSPISGHRSVSWYQQTPGQGLQFLFEYFSETQRNKGNFPGRFSGRQFSNSRSEMNVSTLELGDSALYLCASSLPGTGTFYGYTFGSGTRLTVV.

This chain connects TRBV30 to TRBJ1-4; D gene uncertain. Germline CDR1 and CDR2: GTSNPN and SVGIG (reference sequence). Trimming removed 3 bases from V and 3 bases from J, with 17 bases in between. This CDR3 spans 16 amino acids. CDR3 in DNA: TGTGCCTGGAGCGAACTGTACACCGGGGCTAATGAAAAACTGTTTTTT. Its protein is CAWSELYTGANEKLFF.

The chain uses TRBV5-1 and TRBJ2-1; 7 bases are shared with TRBD1. Germline CDR1 and CDR2: SGHRS and YFSETQ. The length of the CDR3 is 15 residues. V lost 3 bases and J lost 4; bases outside the gene matches: 7. Here the CDR3 reads CASSYGQAIYNEQFF. CDR3 DNA: TGCGCCAGCAGCTACGGACAGGCGATTTACAATGAGCAGTTCTTC.

The rearrangement joins TRBV19 to TRBJ1-2, with D possibly being TRBD1 (5 bases). Germline V lookup: CDR1 LNHDA, CDR2 SQIVND (reference sequence). With 3 bases removed from V and 5 bases from J, the gap between germline ends came to 7 bases. The CDR3 length is 12 residues. CDR3 nucleotide sequence: TGTGCCAGTAGTATGGGGGGATATGGCTACACCTTC. The encoded protein is CASSMGGYGYTF.

J is TRBJ1-6 and V is TRBV15; D call uncertain. CDR3 size: 13 residues. Germline CDR1 is LNHNV and CDR2 is YYDKDF (reference sequence). V lost 10 bases to trimming and J lost 5 bases, with 12 bases between them. The CDR3 sequence: CAIRRGDNSPLHF. In nucleotides, the CDR3 is TGTGCCATCCGCCGCGGGGATAATTCACCCCTCCACTTT.

The rearrangement uses TRBV9 and TRBJ2-5, with D maybe TRBD2 (5 bases). V shed 4 bases and J shed 4 bases, with 8 bases lying between them. CDR1 SGDLS and CDR2 YYNGEE come from the germline V gene. The CDR3 consists of 12 residues. CDR3 protein: CASSPRGETQYF. The CDR3 coding sequence is TGTGCCAGCAGCCCCCGGGGAGAGACCCAGTACTTC.

The chain couples TRBV7-9 to TRBJ2-2, with TRBD2 matching over 8 bases. The CDR3 loop spans 17 amino acids. Germline trimming cut 2 bases from V and 0 bases from J; bases unmatched to any gene: 5. From germline, CDR1 is SEHNR and CDR2 FQNEAQ (reference sequence). The CDR3 loop is CASSLIWRGANTGELFF. In DNA, the CDR3 is TGTGCCAGCAGCTTAATTTGGCGGGGGGCGAACACCGGGGAGCTGTTTTTT.

V and J are TRBV4-3 and TRBJ1-4; 7 bases agree with TRBD1. Germline V gene sequence: CDR1 LGHNA, CDR2 YSLEER. The CDR3 contains 15 residues. The V gene end was trimmed by 4 bases and the J gene end by 8 bases; junction bases not matched to a gene: 10. This CDR3 reads CASSPETGRSEKLFF. For the CDR3, the DNA is TGCGCCAGCAGCCCCGAGACAGGGCGAAGCGAAAAACTGTTTTTT.

V is TRBV4-1 and J is TRBJ1-6; a weak D match, TRBD1 (6 bases). V lost 0 bases and J 8 bases, leaving 11 bases between the germline ends. Germline-derived CDR1 and CDR2 are MGHRA and YSYEKL. The CDR3 consists of 15 residues. CDR3 protein: CASSQDRGMDSPLHF. The CDR3 DNA follows: TGCGCCAGCAGCCAAGACAGGGGAATGGATTCACCCCTCCACTTT.

V usage is TRBV7-2 and J usage is TRBJ1-6; maybe TRBD1 (5 bases). The V gene lost 3 bases and the J gene lost 0 bases, with 9 bases spanning the gap. Looked up from germline, CDR1 is SGHTA and CDR2 is FQGNSA. This CDR3 has 16 residues. CDR3 loop: CASSLRQSSYNSPLHF. CDR3 nucleotide sequence: TGTGCCAGCAGCTTGAGACAGAGCTCCTATAATTCACCCCTCCACTTT.

The J gene is TRBJ2-7, the V gene TRBV13, with D possibly matching TRBD1 (6 bases). Trimming shortened V by 3 bases and J by 2 bases, and 17 bases separated the two germline ends. This CDR3 has 16 residues. The germline V gene has CDR1 PRHDT and CDR2 FYEKMQ (reference sequence). The CDR3 sequence is CASSFGPPRGPYEQYF. DNA of the CDR3: TGTGCCAGCAGCTTCGGACCACCCAGGGGCCCCTACGAGCAGTACTTC.

The chain couples TRBV6-4 to TRBJ1-1; D gene ambiguous. Trimming left V 0 bases short and J 1 base short, with 6 bases between. The CDR3 loop spans 14 amino acids. Germline V gene lookup returns CDR1 MRHNA and CDR2 SNTAGT. The chain's CDR3 is CASSDSPGNTEAFF. The CDR3 DNA sequence: TGTGCCAGCAGTGACTCGCCAGGGAACACTGAAGCTTTCTTT.

The chain has TRBV15 and TRBJ1-3; weak D call: TRBD1 (5 bases). Germline V gives CDR1 LNHNV, CDR2 YYDKDF (reference sequence). V shed 0 bases and J shed 4 bases, with 7 bases lying between them. The length of the CDR3 is 14 residues. In nucleotides, the CDR3 is TGTGCCACCAGCAGAGAGGCAGGGGGAAACACCATATATTTT. Its protein product is CATSREAGGNTIYF.

V and J are TRBV2 and TRBJ2-7, with TRBD1 matching over 8 bases. The CDR3 loop spans 14 amino acids. The V gene's germline CDR1 is SNHLY and CDR2 FYNNEI. V lost 3 bases to trimming and J lost 2 bases; unmatched junction nucleotides: 3. DNA for the CDR3: TGTGCCAGCAGTGATCAGGGGGCTACCTACGAGCAGTACTTC. This codes for CASSDQGATYEQYF.

CDR3 loop: CASSGSDTEAFF. CDR3 DNA sequence: TGCGCCAGCAGCGGCAGTGACACTGAAGCTTTCTTT. The chain employs TRBV4-1 and TRBJ1-1, with D unclear. The V gene lost 5 bases and the J gene lost 3 bases, with 7 bases spanning the gap. Germline V gene data show CDR1 as MGHRA and CDR2 as YSYEKL. This CDR3 region has 12 residues.

J is TRBJ1-2 and V is TRBV15, with D uncertain. Germline CDR1 and CDR2: LNHNV and YYDKDF (reference sequence). The length of the CDR3 is 15 residues. Deletions cut 0 bases from V and 6 bases from J, with 14 bases between. CDR3 sequence reads: CATSRDSPGLHGYTF. The CDR3 nucleotides read TGTGCCACCAGCAGAGATTCCCCCGGACTCCATGGCTACACCTTC.

The gene calls are TRBV7-9 and TRBJ2-7, with TRBD2 as a possible D gene (5 bases). Trimming pared 3 bases from V and 3 bases from J, leaving 12 bases between. The CDR3 covers 14 residues. Per germline, CDR1 SEHNR and CDR2 FQNEAQ (reference sequence). The CDR3 protein is CASSLPGTLYEQYF. CDR3 DNA sequence: TGTGCCAGCAGCTTGCCGGGAACCCTCTACGAGCAGTACTTC.

The V call is TRBV7-2, the J call TRBJ1-1, with 7 nucleotides matching TRBD1. CDR1 SGHTA and CDR2 FQGNSA come from the germline V gene. V shed 5 bases and J 10 bases; nucleotides not matched to a gene: 13. The CDR3 has 14 residues. In nucleotides, the CDR3 is TGTGCCAGCAGCAAAGATGGGACAGCCTCCGGAGCTTTCTTT. Protein product: CASSKDGTASGAFF. Full variable domain (outside the CDR3, taken from reference TRBV7-2 and TRBJ1-1): GAGVSQSPSNKVTEKGKDVELRCDPISGHTALYWYRQSLGQGLEFLIYFQGNSAPDKSGLPSDRFSAERTGGSVSTLTIQRTQQEDSAVYLCASSKDGTASGAFFGQGTRLTVV.

The gene calls are TRBV14 and TRBJ2-1; D is ambiguous. The CDR3 runs 16 residues. V was cut by 0 bases and J by 3 bases, with 12 bases left in between. Germline CDR1 and CDR2: SGHDN and FVKESK. The CDR3 protein is CASSQDLPENYNEQFF. The CDR3 DNA sequence: TGTGCCAGCAGCCAAGATCTCCCAGAAAACTACAATGAGCAGTTCTTC.

The chain carries TRBV25-1 and TRBJ2-1; D gene uncertain. Germline CDR1 MGHDK, CDR2 SYGVNS. Trimming cost V 2 bases and J 5 bases, with 13 bases left between them. CDR3 length equals 15 residues. CDR3 in amino acids: CASSELAAQNNEQFF. DNA for the CDR3: TGTGCCAGCAGTGAACTGGCAGCGCAGAACAATGAGCAGTTCTTC.